This T cell receptor beta chain was profiled in a study of blood T cell repertoires in COVID-19. For the study at large: Samples of COVID-19 (acute and convalescent) were obtained from the United States, Italy and Spain. From T cells, B-cell-depleted T cells, or PBMCs came the material, which was cDNA or gDNA.

Source study methods: Quantification of nucleated cells was approximated via reference gene primer amplification. Here immunoSEQ multiplex PCR was the method, and the copy in TCRdb shows in-frame clones only, minus some. The D gene and trimming were derived from the DNA, and the V and J assignments and clone size from that table. The repertoire holds 250,000 to 300,000 clones, with just under 90% as singletons. Trimming took off 7 bases at V and 3 bases at J, with 13 bases between the two ends. Per germline, CDR1 LNHDA and CDR2 SQIVND (reference sequence). The CDR3 extends over 14 amino acids. This TCR derives from a woman between 40 and 55 years old with acute or convalescent COVID-19. The sample was peripheral blood. The chain uses TRBV19 and TRBJ1-5, with a possible D match to TRBD1 (5 bases). The CDR3 loop is CASTETVPNQPQHF. In DNA form, the CDR3 reads TGTGCCAGTACCGAGACAGTTCCCAATCAGCCCCAGCATTTT.